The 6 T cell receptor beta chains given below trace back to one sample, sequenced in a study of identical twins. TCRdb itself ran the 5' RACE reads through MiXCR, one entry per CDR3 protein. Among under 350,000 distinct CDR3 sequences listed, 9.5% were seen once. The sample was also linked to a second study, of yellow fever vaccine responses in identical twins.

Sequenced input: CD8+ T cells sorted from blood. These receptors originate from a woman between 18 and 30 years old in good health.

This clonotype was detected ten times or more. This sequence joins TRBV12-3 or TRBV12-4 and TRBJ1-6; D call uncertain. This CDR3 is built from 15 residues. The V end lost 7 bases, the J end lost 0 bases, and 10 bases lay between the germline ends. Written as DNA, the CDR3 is TGTGCCAGCACGGGAGCGAGCTCCTATAATTCACCCCTCCACTTT. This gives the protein CASTGASSYNSPLHF.

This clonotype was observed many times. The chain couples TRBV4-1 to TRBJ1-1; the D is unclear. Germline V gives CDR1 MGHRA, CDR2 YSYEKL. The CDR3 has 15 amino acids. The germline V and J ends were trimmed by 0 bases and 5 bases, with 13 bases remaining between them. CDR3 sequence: CASSQDRTPVTEAFF. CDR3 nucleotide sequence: TGCGCCAGCAGCCAAGACCGGACTCCAGTTACTGAAGCTTTCTTT.

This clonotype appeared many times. CDR3 nucleotide sequence: TGTGCCAGCAGCGCCCGGACTAGCGGGGCGCCCTTGACGCAGTATTTT. Residues: CASSARTSGAPLTQYF. The chain employs TRBV7-9 and TRBJ2-3; 12 bases map to TRBD2. V lost 5 bases and J lost 9; bases outside the gene matches: 12. Germline V CDR1 and CDR2: SEHNR, FQNEAQ (reference sequence). This CDR3 is 16 amino acids long.

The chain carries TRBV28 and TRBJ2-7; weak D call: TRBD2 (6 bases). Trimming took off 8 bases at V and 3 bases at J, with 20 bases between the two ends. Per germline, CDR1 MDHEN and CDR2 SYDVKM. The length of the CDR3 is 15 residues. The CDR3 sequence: CASGPSHGRDYEQYF. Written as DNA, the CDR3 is TGTGCCAGCGGACCTTCTCACGGGAGAGACTACGAGCAGTACTTC. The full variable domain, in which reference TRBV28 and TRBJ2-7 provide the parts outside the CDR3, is DVKVTQSSRYLVKRTGEKVFLECVQDMDHENMFWYRQDPGLGLRLIYFSYDVKMKEKGDIPEGYSVSREKKERFSLILESASTNQTSMYLCASGPSHGRDYEQYFGPGTRLTVT.

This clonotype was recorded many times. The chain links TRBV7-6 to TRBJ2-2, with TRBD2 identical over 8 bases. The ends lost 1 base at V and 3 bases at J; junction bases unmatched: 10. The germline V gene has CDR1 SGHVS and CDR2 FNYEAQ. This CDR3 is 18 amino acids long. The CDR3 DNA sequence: TGTGCCAGCAGCTTAGAGACCGGGACTAGAGGGGACACCGGGGAGCTGTTTTTT. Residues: CASSLETGTRGDTGELFF.

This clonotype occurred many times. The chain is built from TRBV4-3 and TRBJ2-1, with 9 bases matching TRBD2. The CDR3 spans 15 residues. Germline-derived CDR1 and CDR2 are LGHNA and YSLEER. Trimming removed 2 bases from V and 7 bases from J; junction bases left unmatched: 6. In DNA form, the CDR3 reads TGCGCCAGCAGCCAATCCATAGCGGGAGTGAATGAGCAGTTCTTC. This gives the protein CASSQSIAGVNEQFF.